Below, one T cell receptor beta chain is given with its context. The CDR3 extends over 17 amino acids. Trimming cost V 5 bases and J 1 base, with 18 bases left between them. Germline V CDR1 and CDR2: LNHNV, YYDKDF (reference sequence). Each CDR3 protein gets one entry after TCRdb re-called the 5' RACE reads with MiXCR. The sample has 450,000 to 700,000 distinct CDR3 sequences; approximately 18% are singletons. This sample is drawn from a study of T-cell memory formation after mild COVID-19. This receptor was taken from an adult woman who had mild COVID-19 (a few samples of this study predate the infection). Cell type and time point are not known. The sequenced sample was PBMCs or a T cell subset sorted from them (not recorded which). This chain links TRBV15 with TRBJ2-1; D possibly corresponds to TRBD2 (5 bases). DNA for the CDR3: TGTGCCACCAGCCTCCGGGTAGCGTCCTATTCCTACAATGAGCAGTTCTTC. It specifies CATSLRVASYSYNEQFF. Drawing the rest from reference TRBV15 and TRBJ2-1, the complete variable domain is DAMVIQNPRYQVTQFGKPVTLSCSQTLNHNVMYWYQQKSSQAPKLLFHYYDKDFNNEADTPDNFQSRRPNTSFCFLDIRSPGLGDTAMYLCATSLRVASYSYNEQFFGPGTRLTVL.